What follows describes a single TCR beta chain. The data were taken from a study of cytomegalovirus exposure and HLA in healthy donors. About the research overall: Later, an analysis reported that the 120 or so validation repertoires had used the same platform as the roughly 680 first-cohort repertoires.

Assay: immunoSEQ multiplex PCR; the TCRdb copy retains only in-frame clones and omits some. Found here are 250,000 or so clones, 90% of them singletons; the top ten hold around 0.34%. The CDR3 extends over 14 amino acids. V shed 6 bases and J 5 bases; nucleotides not matched to a gene: 8. Germline V gene data show CDR1 as MNHEY and CDR2 as SMNVEV (reference sequence). This TCR came from a woman aged 18-29 years in good health and CMV-seronegative. The sequenced sample was PBMCs. This rearrangement joins TRBV27 to TRBJ1-1; 8 nucleotides line up with TRBD1. This CDR3 is CASRLQGAWTEAFF. CDR3 sequence (DNA): TGTGCCAGCAGACTTCAGGGGGCTTGGACTGAAGCTTTCTTT.